Listed below are T cell receptor beta chains from one sample, sequenced in a study of T cell responses to AZD1222 COVID-19 vaccine. Some clones are missing from TCRdb's copy, which holds only in-frame ones; the method was immunoSEQ multiplex PCR. The repertoire consists of roughly 100,000 clones, with 85% to 90% occurring once and the leading ten covering around 5%. The sample consisted of peripheral blood, taken on day 0 of AZD1222 vaccination. Source of these receptors: an adult in good health. CDR3s include the opening cysteine and the closing phenylalanine or tryptophan. The order of the fields is clone size, V gene, D gene, J gene, CDR3 protein, CDR3 DNA. A D gene is named only where the DNA matches it firmly. Rows may omit the clone size; those that give it use once, few, many or a size class.

-	TRBV11-1	-	TRBJ2-1	CASSLGGSSYNEQFF	TGTGCCAGCAGCTTAGGGGGGAGCTCCTACAATGAGCAGTTCTTC
-	TRBV7-2	TRBD2	TRBJ2-7	CASSLAILAGGRPYEQYF	TGTGCCAGCAGCTTAGCAATTTTAGCGGGAGGGCGACCCTACGAGCAGTACTTC
-	TRBV6-2/TRBV6-3	TRBD1	TRBJ2-5	CASSSQGARETQYF	TGTGCCAGCAGTTCCCAGGGGGCGCGGGAGACCCAGTACTTC
once	TRBV5-5	-	TRBJ1-6	CASSPSGAGSYNSPLHF	TGTGCCAGCAGCCCTTCAGGGGCAGGCTCCTATAATTCACCCCTCCACTTT
-	TRBV7-2	-	TRBJ1-6	CASSLDRQNSPLHF	TGTGCCAGCAGCTTAGACAGGCAAAATTCACCCCTCCACTTT
-	TRBV6-5	-	TRBJ2-2	CASRAGTSYTGELFF	TGTGCCAGCCGAGCCGGAACTTCCTACACCGGGGAGCTGTTTTTT
-	TRBV2	-	TRBJ1-1	CASRAYAEAFF	TGTGCCAGCAGGGCGTACGCTGAAGCTTTCTTT
once	TRBV6-2/TRBV6-3	TRBD2	TRBJ2-7	CASSYDGGRSYEQYF	TGTGCCAGCAGTTACGATGGCGGGAGAAGCTACGAGCAGTACTTC
-	TRBV18	TRBD1	TRBJ1-1	CASSDSPGGVLEAFF	TGTGCCAGCTCAGACAGCCCAGGGGGAGTACTGGAAGCTTTCTTT
once	TRBV7-2	-	TRBJ2-7	CASSLARATTYEQYF	TGTGCCAGCAGCTTAGCCCGTGCGACAACATACGAGCAGTACTTC
once	TRBV5-6	-	TRBJ1-2	CASSEETLYGYTF	TGTGCCAGCAGCGAGGAGACGCTCTATGGCTACACCTTC
once	TRBV24-1	-	TRBJ2-1	CATSDPTGTSEQFF	TGTGCCACCAGTGACCCGACCGGGACTTCTGAGCAGTTCTTC
-	TRBV6-5	-	TRBJ2-1	CASSYSSLGEQFF	TGTGCCAGCAGTTACTCTTCCCTCGGGGAGCAGTTCTTC
-	TRBV27	-	TRBJ1-5	CASSFGRINQPQHF	TGTGCCAGCAGTTTCGGAAGGATCAATCAGCCCCAGCATTTT
-	TRBV29-1	TRBD2	TRBJ2-1	CSVAGRGLYNEQFF	TGCAGCGTTGCAGGGAGGGGTCTCTACAATGAGCAGTTCTTC
-	TRBV11-3	TRBD1	TRBJ2-2	CASSLRQGGTGELFF	TGTGCCAGCAGCCTCCGACAGGGGGGCACCGGGGAGCTGTTTTTT
-	TRBV5-1	TRBD1	TRBJ1-2	CASSSRQGDYGYTF	TGCGCCAGCAGCTCGCGACAGGGAGACTATGGCTACACCTTC
-	TRBV6-1	-	TRBJ2-3	CASSDTSSTDTQYF	TGTGCCAGCAGTGACACCTCTAGCACAGATACGCAGTATTTT
-	TRBV6-5	TRBD1	TRBJ2-7	CATRGQGPLYEQYF	TGTGCCACCAGGGGACAGGGGCCCCTCTACGAGCAGTACTTC
-	TRBV6-2/TRBV6-3	-	TRBJ1-5	CASSYLTRGQPQHF	TGTGCCAGCAGTTACCTAACTCGGGGACAGCCCCAGCATTTT
-	TRBV7-2	-	TRBJ2-7	CASSLVSRDYEQYF	TGTGCCAGCAGCTTAGTGTCCAGGGACTACGAGCAGTACTTC
-	TRBV7-8	TRBD1	TRBJ1-2	CASSQDRDYGYTF	TGTGCCAGCAGCCAGGACAGGGACTATGGCTACACCTTC
-	TRBV5-4	-	TRBJ1-4	CAVKRATNEKLFF	TGTGCCGTCAAGCGGGCTACTAATGAAAAACTGTTTTTT
-	TRBV12-3/TRBV12-4	-	TRBJ1-5	CASSRSNQPQHF	TGTGCCAGCAGCCGCAGCAATCAGCCCCAGCATTTT
-	TRBV27	TRBD1	TRBJ2-7	CASSLRQGYEQYF	TGTGCCAGCAGTCTCCGACAGGGCTACGAGCAGTACTTC
-	TRBV7-8	-	TRBJ2-7	CASSLSSGRAFDEQYF	TGTGCCAGCAGCTTATCGAGTGGCAGGGCTTTCGACGAGCAGTACTTC
-	TRBV7-2	TRBD1	TRBJ2-6	CASSLQAGGFGANVLTF	TGTGCCAGCAGCTTACAGGCAGGGGGCTTTGGGGCCAACGTCCTGACTTTC
-	TRBV7-2	-	TRBJ2-5	CASSPRGETQYF	TGTGCCAGCAGCCCACGGGGAGAGACCCAGTACTTC
-	TRBV28	-	TRBJ1-1	CASSLRGTVKAFF	TGTGCCAGCAGTTTGAGGGGGACCGTCAAAGCTTTCTTT
-	TRBV5-1	-	TRBJ1-1	CASWSGRANTEAFF	TGCGCCAGCTGGTCGGGCAGGGCTAACACTGAAGCTTTCTTT
-	TRBV5-1	TRBD1	TRBJ1-2	CASSQGQGLGYTF	TGCGCCAGCAGCCAGGGACAGGGCCTAGGCTACACCTTC
-	TRBV18	TRBD1	TRBJ1-1	CASSFRTGPTNTEAFF	TGTGCCAGCTCGTTCCGGACAGGGCCTACAAACACTGAAGCTTTCTTT
-	TRBV29-1	-	TRBJ2-7	CSVEDRGAAEQYF	TGCAGCGTTGAAGATAGGGGGGCGGCCGAGCAGTACTTC
-	TRBV6-5	-	TRBJ1-6	CATGTFAPGSPLHF	TGTGCCACCGGGACGTTCGCACCAGGGTCACCCCTCCACTTT
-	TRBV28	-	TRBJ2-7	CASNPRPEQYF	TGTGCCAGCAACCCCAGGCCCGAGCAGTACTTC
-	TRBV6-2/TRBV6-3	-	TRBJ2-1	CASSYRRGRSYNEQFF	TGTGCCAGCAGTTACAGGCGGGGACGCTCCTACAATGAGCAGTTCTTC
-	TRBV4-3	-	TRBJ2-1	CASSQDPSNEQFF	TGCGCCAGCAGCCAAGATCCCTCAAATGAGCAGTTCTTC
-	TRBV2	-	TRBJ2-7	CASSSDRLPYEQYF	TGTGCCAGCAGTTCTGACAGGCTACCCTACGAGCAGTACTTC
-	TRBV15	TRBD2	TRBJ2-7	CATSLGLAGAYEQYF	TGTGCCACCAGTCTCGGACTAGCGGGAGCCTACGAGCAGTACTTC
-	TRBV28	-	TRBJ1-2	CASSSTVGWGYGYTF	TGTGCCAGCAGTTCGACAGTCGGGTGGGGGTATGGCTACACCTTC
-	TRBV11-1	-	TRBJ2-7	CASSLAGSPSYEQYF	TGTGCCAGCAGCTTAGCAGGGTCCCCCTCCTACGAGCAGTACTTC
-	TRBV5-1	TRBD1	TRBJ2-7	CASSLQGREQYF	TGCGCCAGCAGCTTACAGGGGAGAGAGCAGTACTTC
-	TRBV5-1	-	TRBJ1-2	CASSIQGANYGYTF	TGCGCCAGCAGCATACAGGGCGCTAACTATGGCTACACCTTC
-	TRBV5-1	-	TRBJ1-3	CASSLAGQNSGNTIYF	TGCGCCAGCAGCTTGGCCGGGCAGAACTCTGGAAACACCATATATTTT
-	TRBV24-1	-	TRBJ1-4	CATSDSRTATNEKLFF	TGTGCCACCAGTGATTCCAGGACAGCAACTAATGAAAAACTGTTTTTT
-	TRBV27	-	TRBJ1-1	CASSLQGPLRTEAFF	TGTGCCAGCAGTTTACAAGGGCCCCTGAGGACTGAAGCTTTCTTT
-	TRBV19	-	TRBJ1-2	CASSTPSGAYGYTF	TGTGCCAGTAGTACGCCGTCGGGGGCGTATGGCTACACCTTC
-	TRBV6-5	-	TRBJ2-1	CASSYRQGGSTEQFF	TGTGCCAGCAGTTACCGTCAGGGGGGCTCTACTGAGCAGTTCTTC
-	TRBV21-1	-	TRBJ2-1	CASSKGTGEEYNEQFF	TGTGCCAGCAGCAAAGGGACAGGGGAAGAGTACAATGAGCAGTTCTTC
once	TRBV9	-	TRBJ1-4	CASSVDALFGSEKLFF	TGTGCCAGCAGCGTAGACGCTCTGTTCGGGTCAGAAAAACTGTTTTTT
-	TRBV7-3	-	TRBJ2-3	CASSYGTNTDTQYF	TGTGCCAGCAGCTACGGGACCAACACAGATACGCAGTATTTT
few	TRBV5-8	-	TRBJ2-3	CASSLFSSGTQYF	TGTGCCAGCAGCTTGTTTTCATCGGGTACGCAGTATTTT
-	TRBV29-1	-	TRBJ1-1	CSVELANTEAFF	TGCAGCGTTGAGTTGGCAAACACTGAAGCTTTCTTT
-	TRBV7-9	TRBD2	TRBJ2-1	CASSLGPGGGEQFF	TGTGCCAGCAGCCTAGGTCCCGGCGGGGGTGAGCAGTTCTTC
-	TRBV2	TRBD1	TRBJ1-2	CASEQTGGYLGYGYTF	TGTGCCAGCGAGCAGACAGGGGGCTACCTAGGGTATGGCTACACCTTC
-	TRBV11-2	-	TRBJ1-1	CASSYAGGILNTEAFF	TGTGCCAGCAGCTATGCCGGGGGGATCTTAAACACTGAAGCTTTCTTT
-	TRBV19	-	TRBJ1-1	CASSIWPREKNTEAFF	TGTGCCAGTAGTATTTGGCCCAGGGAAAAGAACACTGAAGCTTTCTTT
-	TRBV7-9	-	TRBJ1-4	CASSPSGTNEKLFF	TGTGCCAGCAGCCCGTCAGGCACTAATGAAAAACTGTTTTTT